This TCR beta chain is from a study of technical replicates of blood from four donors. Generated by immunoSEQ multiplex PCR, the TCRdb table keeps only in-frame clones and is missing some. Here the sample spans 12,000 to 15,000 clones, more than 70% being singletons. This CDR3 has 16 residues. CDR1 and CDR2 from the germline V gene are MNHEY and SMNVEV (reference sequence). Trimming cost V 3 bases and J 4 bases, with 18 bases left between them. This clonotype originated in a human donor in good health. The chain joins TRBV27 to TRBJ2-5; TRBD1 might be the D (6 bases). Sequenced sample: PBMCs. The CDR3 DNA reads as TGTGCCAGCAGTTTTGAGGGGGTTAGGACCATAGAGACCCAGTACTTC. The encoded protein is CASSFEGVRTIETQYF.